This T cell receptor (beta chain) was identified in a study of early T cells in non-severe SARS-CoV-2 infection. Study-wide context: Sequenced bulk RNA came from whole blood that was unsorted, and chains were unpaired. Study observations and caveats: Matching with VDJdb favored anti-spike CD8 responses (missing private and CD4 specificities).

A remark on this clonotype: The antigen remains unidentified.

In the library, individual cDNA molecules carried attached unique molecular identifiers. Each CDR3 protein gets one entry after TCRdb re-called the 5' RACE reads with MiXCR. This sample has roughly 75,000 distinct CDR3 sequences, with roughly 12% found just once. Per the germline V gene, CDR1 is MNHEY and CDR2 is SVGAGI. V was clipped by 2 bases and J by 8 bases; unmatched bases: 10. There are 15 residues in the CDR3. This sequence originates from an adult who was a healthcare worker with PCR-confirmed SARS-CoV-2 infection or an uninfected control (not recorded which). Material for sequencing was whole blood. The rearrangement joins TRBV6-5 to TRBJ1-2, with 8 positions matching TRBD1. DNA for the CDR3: TGTGCCAGCAGTTACCGGGACAGGTGGGGATTCGGCTACACCTTC. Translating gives CASSYRDRWGFGYTF.